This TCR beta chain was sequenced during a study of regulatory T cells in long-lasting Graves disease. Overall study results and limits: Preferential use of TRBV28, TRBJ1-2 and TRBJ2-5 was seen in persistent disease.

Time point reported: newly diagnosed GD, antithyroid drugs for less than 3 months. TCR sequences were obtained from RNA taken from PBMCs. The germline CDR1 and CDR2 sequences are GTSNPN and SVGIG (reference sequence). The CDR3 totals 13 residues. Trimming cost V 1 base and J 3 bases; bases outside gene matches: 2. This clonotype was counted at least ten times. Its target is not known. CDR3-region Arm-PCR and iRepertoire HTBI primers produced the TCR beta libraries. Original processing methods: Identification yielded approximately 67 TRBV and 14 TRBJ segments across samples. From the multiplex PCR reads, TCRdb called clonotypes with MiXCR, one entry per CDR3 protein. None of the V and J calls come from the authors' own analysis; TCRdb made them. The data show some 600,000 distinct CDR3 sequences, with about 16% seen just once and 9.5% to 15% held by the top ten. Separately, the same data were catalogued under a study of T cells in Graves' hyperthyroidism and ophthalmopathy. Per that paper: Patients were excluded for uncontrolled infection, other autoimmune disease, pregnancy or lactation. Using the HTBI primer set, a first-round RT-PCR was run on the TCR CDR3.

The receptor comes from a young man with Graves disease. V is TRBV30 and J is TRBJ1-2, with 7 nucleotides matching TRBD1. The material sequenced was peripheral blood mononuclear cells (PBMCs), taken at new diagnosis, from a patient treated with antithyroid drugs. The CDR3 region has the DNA TGTGCCTGGAGTGGGACAGGAGACTATGGCTACACCTTC. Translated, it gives CAWSGTGDYGYTF.